This entry describes one TCR beta chain. Its specificity is unknown. The sample originates from a study of T cell responses to AZD1222 COVID-19 vaccine. Findings of the study overall: Spike regions recognized by vaccine-associated CD4 TCRs spanned the protein, led by 160-218 and 743-854. The peak T cell response came first, and repertoires were sampled only after it. The donor group comprised mostly white British people and more females; the analysis possibly underestimated clonal diversity.

There are 15 residues in the CDR3. V was cut by 0 bases and J by 0 bases, with 7 bases left in between. Germline V gene data show CDR1 as SGDLS and CDR2 as YYNGEE. Here immunoSEQ multiplex PCR was the method, and the copy in TCRdb shows in-frame clones only, minus some. Of under 150,000 clones detected, about 89% appear once; the ten largest clones hold roughly 10%. This chain links TRBV9 with TRBJ2-1; D is undetermined. This clonotype originated in an adult in good health. The source material was peripheral blood, sampled on day 0 of MenACWY control vaccination. The CDR3 loop reads CASSVDSYSYNEQFF. Written as DNA, the CDR3 is TGTGCCAGCAGCGTAGACAGCTACTCCTACAATGAGCAGTTCTTC.